This T cell receptor beta chain comes out of a study of regulatory T cells in long-lasting Graves disease (TCRdb year 2021). Broadly, across the study: Antithyroid drugs had been taken for less than 3 months by newly diagnosed Graves' disease patients. Patients with persistent Graves' disease were compared with patients with newly diagnosed Graves' disease using TCR sequencing and RNA sequencing of peripheral blood. The study was conducted in China and was registered as a clinical trial. A total of 35 or so samples were covered by TCR sequencing, comprising some 13 persistent and some 20 newly diagnosed Graves' disease patients. The study at large found these results: Peripheral blood alone was examined, since thyroid tissue, which constituted the primary lesion, could not be accessed. Compared with newly diagnosed patients, persistent Graves' disease patients had lower TCR Shannon entropy and fewer highly expanded clones, which suggests clonal expansion. Preferential use of TRBV28, TRBJ1-2 and TRBJ2-5 was observed in persistent disease, whereas TRBV20-1 and TRBJ2-1 were favored in newly diagnosed disease. The small sample size was acknowledged by the authors as a limitation that may reduce accuracy. A larger number of public clonotypes was shared among persistent patients (about 2,700) than among newly diagnosed patients (roughly 930). Sequencing and analysis were limited to the TCR beta chain.

The CDR3 measures 14 amino acids from cysteine to phenylalanine. The sequence is cut down to CDR3 DNA, 42 bases in frame from base 1. CDR1 and CDR2 are read off the germline V gene (reference sequence) as LNHDA and SQIVND. V is pared back by 5 bases and J by 1 base, with 11 bases lying between the germline termini. There are many counts of this clonotype. Its antigen specificity is not known. There are no base qualities to consult, and no much larger clone falls within one base. The time point label corresponds to: newly diagnosed GD, antithyroid drugs for less than 3 months. For both TCR sequencing and RNA sequencing, RNA was extracted from PBMCs in TRIzol. The diagnosis of Graves' disease was made according to American Thyroid Association guidelines. Recruitment of patients was carried out at an endocrinology department in Xi'an, China. Each patient gave 9 to 10 milliliters of peripheral blood, collected in an EDTA anticoagulant tube. Ficoll Paque Plus density gradient separation was used to isolate PBMCs, and no further T cell sorting was performed. An Agilent 2100 Bioanalyzer and agarose gel were used to check RNA quality, and a NanoDrop 2000 was used to measure RNA concentration.

Library method: multiplex PCR. Sequenced using an Illumina HiSeq 4000. CDR3 regions were amplified by Arm-PCR with iRepertoire HTBI primers to construct TCR beta libraries. PCR products were gel purified before sequencing. The paper's data handling went like this. A total of around 59 TRBV and under 15 TRBJ segments were identified across samples and were used for gene usage analysis of CDR3 amino acid clonotypes. COPE and FqMerger were used to merge the filtered high-quality paired reads into contigs. BLAST was used to align contigs to the IMGT TRBV, TRBD and TRBJ reference genes, and CDR3 was defined following IMGT. Clonotypes above 0.1% frequency were classified as highly expanded clones. Shannon entropy was used to measure repertoire diversity, and the Gini coefficient was used to measure V-J evenness. Clonotypes shared by more than one individual were considered public. TCRdb reprocessed the public reads (quality trimming at Q25 with fastp, clone calling with MiXCR) and kept in-frame beta chains. Rows matching on CDR3 protein sequence are summarized as one entry with the most common DNA and genes. Clone size and V and J calls follow TCRdb, not the original study. Recorded for this sample are some 220,000 distinct CDR3 sequences; roughly 19% of them occurred a single time. The ten biggest clones cover around 11% of the sample.

The sample was also reused in another study, on T cells in Graves' hyperthyroidism and ophthalmopathy. As that second paper reports: Stable Graves' hyperthyroidism was defined as the absence of progression to ophthalmopathy over 18 months of follow-up. Hyperthyroidism patients were newly diagnosed, had a disease duration of under 2 months, and were aged 18 to 65 years. Patients with uncontrolled infections, other autoimmune diseases, pregnancy or lactation were excluded. Diagnoses relied on clinical symptoms, serum thyroxine and TRAb, thyroid ultrasound and orbital computed tomography. For the first round of RT-PCR on the TCR CDR3, the HTBI primer set was used together with the Qiagen OneStep RT-PCR kit. Most expanded thyroid clonotypes (frequency above 0.001) were also detected in blood, a finding suggesting that blood repertoires may reflect thyroid immune responses. A 13 V-J signature model separated ophthalmopathy from stable hyperthyroidism, with just over 85% sensitivity and roughly 82% specificity in cross-validation and 80%/75% in testing. In validation, the model predicted progression to ophthalmopathy with 60% to 71% sensitivity and roughly 72% specificity, a median of about 6 months before onset. A discovery cohort of roughly 96 patients, about 43 with Graves' ophthalmopathy and approximately 57 with stable Graves' hyperthyroidism, was used to find distinguishing TCR V-J signatures. Prospective prediction of ophthalmopathy was tested in an independent validation cohort of approximately 18 hyperthyroidism patients and 17 patients who later progressed to ophthalmopathy. The roughly 91 discovery patients were randomly divided into training and test sets at a 7:3 ratio. Thyroid tissue and blood T-cell repertoires from several Graves' hyperthyroidism patients were also compared in the study. After sampling, hyperthyroidism patients received methimazole starting at 30 mg daily, and ophthalmopathy patients received high-dose intravenous methylprednisolone. A second multiplex PCR round built the libraries, followed by size selection and purification. Sequencing of the libraries was done on an Illumina HiSeq2000 using paired-end 100 bp reads. Raw data were processed with SOAPnuke, discarding reads with adapters, uncalled bases, mean Phred below 15, or no exact constant-primer or identifier match. High-quality paired reads were merged with COPE v1.2.5, and unique nucleotide sequences were defined as clonotypes. MiTCR v1.1 was used to align clonotypes to the IMGT TRBV, TRBD and TRBJ reference segments. Only V-J combinations with frequency above 0.0001, covering 99.2% of repertoires, were analysed. A TCS score was defined as the ratio between F50 (clonal expansion) and ExV (chaos), using BLOSUM62-based TCRdist between CDR3 peptides within each V-J. Welch's t-statistics and random forest reduced approximately 520 V-J features to 10 to 15, which were used in a naive Bayes classifier (R e1071). No statistical method was used to set the sample size in advance, and investigators knew the group allocation. The paper describes TCR Vbeta CDR3 sequencing of 120 to 150 peripheral blood samples, made up of under 50 ophthalmopathy patients, roughly 75 hyperthyroidism patients and 17 progressor patients.

The sequence was obtained from a woman aged 25 to 45 with Graves disease. Donor details come from another sample of the same person, matched by shared clones. This sample comprised peripheral blood mononuclear cells (PBMCs), obtained at new diagnosis, from a patient treated with antithyroid drugs. The rearranged segments are TRBV19 and TRBJ1-1; no confident D gene assignment can be made. In nucleotide form, the sequence is TGTGCCAGTAGTCCCTCCAATAGGAACACTGAAGCTTTCTTT. It is translated as CASSPSNRNTEAFF.